This T cell receptor (beta chain) emerged from a study of early T cells in non-severe SARS-CoV-2 infection listed by TCRdb under 2021. For context, the study as a whole: TCR sequencing used bulk RNA from unsorted whole blood, so alpha and beta chains could not be paired. Overall study outcomes, separate from this receptor: VDJdb matching was skewed toward anti-spike CD8 responses and likely underestimated virus-specific expansions, missing private and CD4 specificities.

Including the terminal cysteine and phenylalanine, the CDR3 comprises 14 residues. Only the CDR3 DNA is retained, 42 bases long and in frame from the first base. V sheds 4 bases and J sheds 2 bases, leaving 11 bases between their ends. Based on the germline V gene, the CDR1 and CDR2 sequences are SGHAT and FQNNGV. A case-control design nested within a healthcare worker cohort in London, UK, was used, with weekly nasopharyngeal swab PCR tests and blood sampling performed. Healthcare workers were enrolled in the week of the UK lockdown, from 23 to 31 March 2020, and were followed every week for up to about 16 weeks. In its sample, this clonotype was seen a few times. There is no known antigen for this receptor. The input lacks base qualities; no much larger clone sits a single base away. The protocol used for the library was 5' RACE. The listed sequencing device is NextSeq 500. To correct for sequencing error and PCR bias, the TCR library protocol tagged individual cDNA molecules with unique molecular identifiers. Both TCR alpha and beta chains were sequenced, and tight co-correlation was observed between alpha and beta sequence abundances in each sample. For the original study's pipeline: Decombinator V4 was used to perform V gene, J gene and CDR3 annotation of TCR sequences. TCRs were defined as expanded if a significant change between any two time points was detected under a Poisson model with p below 0.0001. Abundances of TCRs were expressed as counts per million after normalisation to the total number of TCRs sequenced in each sample. MAIT TCRs were defined by TRAV1-2 paired with TRAJ12, TRAJ20 or TRAJ33, and iNKT TCRs by TRAV10 paired with TRAJ18. A search of VDJdb, accessed on 1 November 2021, was run for TCRs annotated to CMV, EBV and SARS-CoV-2, with TCRs annotated for multiple antigens excluded. TCRdb reanalyzed the raw reads on its own, using fastp at Q25 for trimming and MiXCR for clone calling, and kept in-frame beta chains. CDR3 protein duplicates are merged, each entry listing the most common genes and DNA. The V and J calls shown here were made by TCRdb, not taken from the authors' results. Here the sample has more than 50,000 distinct CDR3 sequences; over 10% occur a single time. The ten largest clones represent about 10% of the sample.

Sequencing used whole blood, obtained at baseline. The chain links TRBV11-2 with TRBJ2-5, with the D gene too uncertain to name. The source of this sequence is an adult who was a healthcare worker with PCR-confirmed SARS-CoV-2 infection or an uninfected control (not recorded which). CDR3 reads: CASSSGSVQETQYF. The DNA sequence is as follows: TGTGCCAGCAGCTCTGGTTCGGTACAAGAGACCCAGTACTTC.